What follows are 7 T cell receptor beta chains derived from one specimen sequenced in a study of CD8 T cells in Susac syndrome. With random hexamers, 0.5 to 1 ug RNA was reverse transcribed. TCRdb reanalysed the immunoSEQ multiplex PCR reads using MiXCR and keeps one entry per CDR3 protein. The table records about 190,000 distinct CDR3 sequences, roughly 92% of them present only once. Sequenced input: CD4+ T cells from PBMCs. These receptors were collected from a human donor in good health.

The V gene is TRBV28, the J gene TRBJ2-7; 8 nucleotides match TRBD1. Germline CDR1 and CDR2: MDHEN and SYDVKM. The CDR3 length is 14 residues. Germline trimming cut 10 bases from V and 6 bases from J; bases unmatched to any gene: 14. The CDR3 DNA sequence: TGTGCCATCGGTTTACAGGGGGAATTCGGCGAGCAGTACGTC. It translates to CAIGLQGEFGEQYV.

The chain carries TRBV5-4 and TRBJ2-1; D remains unclear. V lost 0 bases, J lost 10 bases, and 17 bases lay in between. Germline V gene data show CDR1 as SGHNT and CDR2 as YYREEE (reference sequence). This CDR3 has 15 residues. CDR3 in DNA: TGTGCCAGCAGCTTGGAACGACTGAGGAGCCCGGAGCAGTTCTTC. Its protein product is CASSLERLRSPEQFF.

In this sample, this clonotype turned up once. V is TRBV29-1 and J is TRBJ2-1; unclear D gene. Between the trimmed V and J ends, which lost 6 bases and 4 bases, there was a span of 7 bases. Germline V CDR1 and CDR2: SQVTM, ANQGSEA. The CDR3 has 11 amino acids. In DNA, the CDR3 is TGCAGCGTGGACCTATACAATGAGCAGTTCTTC. It codes for CSVDLYNEQFF.

The chain carries TRBV5-1 and TRBJ2-6, with a tentative D call TRBD1 (6 bases). The CDR3 spans 17 residues. Germline values: CDR1 SGHRS, CDR2 YFSETQ. The ends were cut back, 2 bases at V and 0 bases at J, with 12 bases in the middle. In DNA form, the CDR3 reads TGCGCCAGCAGCTTCGGGACACTGATCTCTGGGGCCAACGTCCTGACTTTC. This gives the protein CASSFGTLISGANVLTF.

The chain is built from TRBV15 and TRBJ2-3; D remains ambiguous. CDR3 length: 12 residues. The germline V gene has CDR1 LNHNV and CDR2 YYDKDF (reference sequence). V lost 0 bases and J 7 bases, leaving 5 bases between the germline ends. CDR3 nucleotide sequence: TGTGCCACCAGCAGAGACCGCCATACGCAGTATTTT. Protein sequence: CATSRDRHTQYF.

This clonotype occurred once. One end of the junction is discordant with germline, which a read error may explain. The CDR3 sequence: CSVEEGGQPQLF. CDR3 sequence (DNA): TGCAGCGTTGAGGAGGGCGGTCAGCCCCAGCTTTTT. The chain carries TRBV29-1 and TRBJ1-5, with unresolved D. Germline loops: CDR1 SQVTM, CDR2 ANQGSEA. The CDR3 sequence is 12 residues long.

The table lists this clonotype with a count of one. This chain joins TRBV29-1 and TRBJ2-1, with D possibly matching TRBD1 (6 bases). Germline V gene sequence: CDR1 SQVTM, CDR2 ANQGSEA. Trimming removed 7 bases from V and 10 bases from J, with 17 bases in between. This CDR3 contains 12 residues. The chain's CDR3 is CSADKLGTEQFF. CDR3 coding DNA: TGCAGCGCCGACAAACTCGGGACAGAGCAGTTCTTC.